These 2 T cell receptor beta chains share one sample of origin, sequenced in a study of lymphopenia after photon versus proton radiotherapy. TCRdb's copy holds only in-frame clones and misses some; the assay was immunoSEQ multiplex PCR. The sample contains 40,000 or so clones, roughly 85% of which appear only once. Sequenced material: peripheral blood, taken from a patient treated with photon-based radiotherapy. These TCRs come from a man aged 35-49 years with gastric cancer.

The V call is TRBV9, the J call TRBJ2-5; unclear D gene. The germline V gene encodes CDR1 SGDLS and CDR2 YYNGEE. V lost 2 bases and J 7 bases, leaving 18 bases between the germline ends. The CDR3 is made up of 15 amino acids. The CDR3: CASSVPPGPEGTQYF. The DNA for the CDR3 is TGTGCCAGCAGCGTGCCTCCGGGCCCAGAAGGGACCCAGTACTTC.

This chain joins TRBV4-3 and TRBJ2-7; 9 bases map to TRBD2. Germline CDR1 is LGHNA and CDR2 is YSLEER. V was clipped by 1 base and J by 3 bases; unmatched bases: 7. The CDR3 consists of 16 residues. This CDR3 reads CASSQGEASGVYEQYF. Written as DNA, the CDR3 is TGCGCCAGCAGCCAAGGGGAGGCTAGCGGGGTCTACGAGCAGTACTTC.